This T cell receptor (beta chain) was captured by sequencing in a study of blood T cell repertoires in COVID-19. Study context: Whether acute or convalescent, the COVID-19 samples came from the United States, Italy and Spain. T cells, B-cell-depleted T cells, or PBMCs provided the cDNA or gDNA that served as material.

Original handling: Reference gene primer amplification yielded estimated nucleated cell counts. Sequenced by immunoSEQ multiplex PCR; TCRdb stores in-frame clones only, minus some. V and J calls and clone size are those listed in that table; D and trimming were worked out from the DNA. The data contain 200,000 to 300,000 clones, about 80% of them singletons. CDR3 length: 15 residues. With 2 bases clipped from V and 8 bases from J, the junction kept 12 bases outside the gene matches. Per germline, CDR1 SGHDT and CDR2 YYEEEE. The source of this sequence is a woman of 80 years or more with acute or convalescent COVID-19. Sequenced input: peripheral blood. The V gene is TRBV5-6, the J gene TRBJ1-2, with 7 bases that match TRBD1. The CDR3 DNA reads TGTGCCAGCAGCTTCGGACAGGTATTATGGCAGGGCTACACCTTC. Residues: CASSFGQVLWQGYTF.